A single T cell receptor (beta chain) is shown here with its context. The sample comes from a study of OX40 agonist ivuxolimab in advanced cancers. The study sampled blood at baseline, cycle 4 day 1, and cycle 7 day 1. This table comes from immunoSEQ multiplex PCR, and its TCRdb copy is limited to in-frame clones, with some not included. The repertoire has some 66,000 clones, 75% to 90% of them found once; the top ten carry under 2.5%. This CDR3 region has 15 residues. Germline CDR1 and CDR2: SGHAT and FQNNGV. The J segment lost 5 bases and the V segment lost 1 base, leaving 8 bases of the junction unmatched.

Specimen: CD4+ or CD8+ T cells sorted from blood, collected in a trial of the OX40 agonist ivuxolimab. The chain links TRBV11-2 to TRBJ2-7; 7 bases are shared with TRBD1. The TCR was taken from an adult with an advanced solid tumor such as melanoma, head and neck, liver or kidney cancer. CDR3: CASSLVSTGQHEQYF. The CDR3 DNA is TGTGCCAGCAGCTTAGTCTCGACGGGACAGCACGAGCAGTACTTC.